This T cell receptor (beta chain) was sequenced in a study of blood T cell repertoires in COVID-19. Study-wide background: COVID-19 samples collected from the United States, Italy and Spain covered acute and convalescent phases.

V trimming: 4 bases; J trimming: 4 bases; junction bases outside the gene matches: 9. This CDR3 is 15 amino acids long. CDR1 and CDR2 from the germline V gene are MNHEY and SVGAGI. In the original workflow: How many nucleated cells were present was estimated from reference gene primer amplification. The method was immunoSEQ multiplex PCR; TCRdb's version includes in-frame clones alone and lacks a portion of them. That table supplies the V and J calls and clone size; D and trimming were determined from the DNA. The sample shows a few hundred thousand clones, around 83% of them seen only once. This receptor was taken from a woman aged 45-60 years with acute or convalescent COVID-19. The chain employs TRBV6-5 and TRBJ1-2; TRBD1 agrees at 7 bases. The sequenced sample consisted of peripheral blood. CDR3 DNA: TGTGCCAGCAGTTTACGGGCAGGGGGTGTCTATGGCTACACCTTC. It yields the protein CASSLRAGGVYGYTF.